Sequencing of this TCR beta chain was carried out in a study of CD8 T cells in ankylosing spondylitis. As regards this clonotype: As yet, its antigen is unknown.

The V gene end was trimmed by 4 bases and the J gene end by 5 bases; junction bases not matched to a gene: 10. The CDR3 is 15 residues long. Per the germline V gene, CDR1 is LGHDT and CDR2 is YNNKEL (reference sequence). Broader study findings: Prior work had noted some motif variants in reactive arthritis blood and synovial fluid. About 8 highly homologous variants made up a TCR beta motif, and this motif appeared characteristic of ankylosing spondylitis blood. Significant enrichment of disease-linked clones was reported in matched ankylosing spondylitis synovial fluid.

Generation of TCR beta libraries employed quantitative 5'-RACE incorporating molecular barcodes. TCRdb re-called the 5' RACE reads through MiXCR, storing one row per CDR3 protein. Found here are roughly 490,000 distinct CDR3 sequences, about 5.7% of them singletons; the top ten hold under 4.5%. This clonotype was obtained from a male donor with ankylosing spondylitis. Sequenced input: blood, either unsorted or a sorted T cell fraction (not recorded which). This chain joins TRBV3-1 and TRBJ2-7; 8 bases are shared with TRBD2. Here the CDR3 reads CASSREREYYHEQYF. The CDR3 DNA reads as TGTGCCAGCAGCCGAGAGCGGGAGTACTACCACGAGCAGTACTTC.